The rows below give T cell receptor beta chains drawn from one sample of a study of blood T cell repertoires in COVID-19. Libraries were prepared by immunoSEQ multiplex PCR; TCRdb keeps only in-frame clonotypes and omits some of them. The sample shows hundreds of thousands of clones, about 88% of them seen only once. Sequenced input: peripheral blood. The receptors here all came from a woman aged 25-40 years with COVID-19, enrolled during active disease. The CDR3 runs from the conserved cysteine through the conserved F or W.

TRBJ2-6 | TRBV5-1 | CASSSGTGGPWANVLTF
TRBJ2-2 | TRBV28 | CASSLYRGVNTGELFF
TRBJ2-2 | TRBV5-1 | CASQLRGEFSGELFF
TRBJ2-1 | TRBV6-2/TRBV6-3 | CASSSGTGGTYNEQFF
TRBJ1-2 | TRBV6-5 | CASSPDINRGGYTF
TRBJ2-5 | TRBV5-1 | CASSTGLAQETQYF
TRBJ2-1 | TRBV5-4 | CASSGSGTGGNEQFF
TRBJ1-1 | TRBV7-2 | CASSRDRVDTEAFF
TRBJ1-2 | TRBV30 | CAWSTLTGGANYGYTF
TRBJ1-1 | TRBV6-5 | CASSRTGVGETEAFF
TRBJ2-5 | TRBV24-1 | CATSDFGPGGTGYQETQYF
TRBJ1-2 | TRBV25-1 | CASSGTGNYGYTF
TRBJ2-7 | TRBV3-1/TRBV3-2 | CASSQAILAGHSYEQYF
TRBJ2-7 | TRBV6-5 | CASSSGGTSYEQYF
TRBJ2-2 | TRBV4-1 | CASSQDPSNTGELFF
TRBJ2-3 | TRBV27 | CASSFAVGVEDTQYF
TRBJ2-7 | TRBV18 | CASSTGTPTYEQYF